This T cell receptor beta chain appears in the sequencing data of a study of T cells in Graves' hyperthyroidism and ophthalmopathy. This clonotype was seen only a few times. Among the patients, aged 18 to 65, hyperthyroidism was newly diagnosed and had lasted under 2 months. V was cut by 4 bases and J by 4 bases, with 14 bases left in between. The CDR3 has 13 amino acids. Germline CDR1 and CDR2: DFQATT and SNEGSKA (reference sequence). There were TCR beta CDR3 regions amplified from RNA transcripts. HTBI primers were the set used in a first-round RT-PCR of the TCR CDR3. TCRdb re-called the multiplex PCR reads with MiXCR, one entry per CDR3 protein. Found here are roughly 740,000 distinct CDR3 sequences, 16% of them singletons; the top ten hold around 8%.

The sequence was obtained from a man younger than 35 with Graves' hyperthyroidism. This chain connects TRBV20-1 to TRBJ2-7, with D perhaps TRBD1 or TRBD2 (5 bases each). Input material: blood. CDR3 sequence: CSATGAGGYEQYF. The DNA of the CDR3 is TGCAGTGCTACCGGGGCCGGAGGTTACGAGCAGTACTTC.